Below, 24 T cell receptor beta chains from the same sample are listed, as sequenced in a study of cytomegalovirus exposure and HLA in healthy donors. PCR primers comprised 60 Vbeta and 13 Jbeta primers. Generated by immunoSEQ multiplex PCR, the TCRdb table keeps only in-frame clones and is missing some. The sample shows 150,000 to 200,000 clones, roughly 85% of them seen only once. The material sequenced was PBMCs. These receptors all come from a man aged 40-49 years in good health and CMV-seronegative.

The table lists this clone with a count of one. This sequence joins TRBV11-2 and TRBJ2-2; a weak D match, TRBD1 (6 bases). V lost 0 bases and J lost 3, with 17 bases in between. Germline V lookup: CDR1 SGHAT, CDR2 FQNNGV. The CDR3 consists of 18 residues. The CDR3 DNA sequence: TGTGCCAGCAGCTTAGATCGGTGGGCCAGGGGCCACACCGGGGAGCTGTTTTTT. Residues: CASSLDRWARGHTGELFF.

The J gene is TRBJ1-5, the V gene TRBV28; 7 bases are a match to TRBD1. The ends lost 5 bases at V and 4 bases at J; junction bases unmatched: 20. The CDR3 spans 19 residues. Germline V lookup: CDR1 MDHEN, CDR2 SYDVKM. For the CDR3, the DNA is TGTGCCAGCAGTCGCCGCTCGGGAGCTTCGGGACAGTATAATCAGCCCCAGCATTTT. Its protein is CASSRRSGASGQYNQPQHF.

This chain uses TRBV27 with TRBJ2-5; D perhaps matches TRBD2 (5 bases). Germline-derived CDR1 and CDR2 are MNHEY and SMNVEV (reference sequence). The V end lost 1 base, the J end lost 2 bases, and 8 bases lay between the germline ends. The CDR3 extends over 14 amino acids. CDR3 bases: TGTGCCAGCAGTTTATATGAGGGTCAAGAGACCCAGTACTTC. Its translation: CASSLYEGQETQYF.

The CDR3 protein is CASRSGEAGGWDTQYF. In nucleotides, the CDR3 is TGTGCCAGTCGTTCGGGGGAAGCCGGGGGTTGGGATACGCAGTATTTT. The V and J genes are TRBV28 and TRBJ2-3; TRBD2 is a possible D gene (6 bases). Germline CDR1 MDHEN, CDR2 SYDVKM. With 9 bases removed from V and 6 bases from J, the gap between germline ends came to 25 bases. The CDR3 consists of 16 residues.

The chain couples TRBV6-5 to TRBJ1-5, with 7 bases aligning to TRBD1. The length of the CDR3 is 12 residues. The V segment lost 5 bases and the J segment 9 bases; nucleotides outside the gene matches: 4. Germline lookup yields CDR1 MNHEY and CDR2 SVGAGI. CDR3 amino acids: CASSLTGRPQHF. CDR3 DNA: TGTGCCAGCAGTCTGACAGGGAGGCCCCAGCATTTT.

This chain uses TRBV5-1 with TRBJ2-7, with 8 bases aligning to TRBD1. The V gene end was trimmed by 3 bases and the J gene end by 2 bases; junction bases not matched to a gene: 7. From germline, CDR1 is SGHRS and CDR2 YFSETQ. The CDR3 extends over 15 amino acids. The CDR3 nucleotides are TGCGCCAGCAGCTGGGCCGGGACAGGTGCCTACGAGCAGTACTTC. It is translated as CASSWAGTGAYEQYF.

This chain links TRBV5-1 with TRBJ2-1; tentative D call: TRBD2 (5 bases). Trimming cost V 4 bases and J 0 bases, with 14 bases left between them. The CDR3 loop spans 16 amino acids. From germline, CDR1 is SGHRS and CDR2 YFSETQ. The CDR3, as DNA: TGCGCCAGCAGCCCCAGCGGAAGGAGCTCCTACAATGAGCAGTTCTTC. Its protein is CASSPSGRSSYNEQFF.

The rearrangement uses TRBV14 and TRBJ2-3; the D is unclear. Germline loops: CDR1 SGHDN, CDR2 FVKESK. The germline V and J ends were trimmed by 0 bases and 3 bases, with 4 bases remaining between them. The CDR3 spans 13 residues. This CDR3 is CASSQDLTDTQYF. In DNA, the CDR3 is TGTGCCAGCAGCCAAGATTTAACAGATACGCAGTATTTT.

The chain has TRBV28 and TRBJ1-3; D unresolved. The V end lost 10 bases, the J end lost 0 bases, and 13 bases lay between the germline ends. This CDR3 comprises 14 residues. CDR1 and CDR2 (germline): MDHEN, SYDVKM. For the CDR3, the DNA is TGTGCCACCGGGGAGAGCTCCTCTGGAAACACCATATATTTT. It encodes CATGESSSGNTIYF.

The chain uses TRBV7-6 and TRBJ2-5; 13 nucleotides agree with TRBD2. This CDR3 has 16 residues. The V and J ends lost 1 base and 11 bases, in that order; junction bases with no gene match: 10. Germline V lookup: CDR1 SGHVS, CDR2 FNYEAQ. CDR3 nucleotides: TGTGCCAGCAGCTTAGGTACTAGCGGGAGGGCCCTGGAGCAGTACTTC. It yields the protein CASSLGTSGRALEQYF.

CDR3 protein: CAWSLSGRKSEQYF. CDR3 bases: TGTGCCTGGAGCCTTAGCGGGAGAAAAAGCGAGCAGTACTTC. V gene TRBV30 combines with J gene TRBJ2-7; 9 bases line up with TRBD2. The CDR3 length is 14 residues. CDR1 and CDR2 from the germline V gene are GTSNPN and SVGIG (reference sequence). The V and J ends lost 3 bases and 6 bases, in that order; junction bases with no gene match: 9. The full variable domain, completed using reference TRBV30 and TRBJ2-7, is SQTIHQWPATLVQPVGSPLSLECTVEGTSNPNLYWYRQAAGRGLQLLFYSVGIGQISSEVPQNLSASRPQDRQFILSSKKLLLSDSGFYLCAWSLSGRKSEQYFGPGTRLTVT.

The rearrangement links TRBV2 to TRBJ2-2; TRBD2 agrees at 12 bases. Germline CDR1 and CDR2: SNHLY and FYNNEI. This CDR3 spans 18 amino acids. V lost 6 bases to trimming and J lost 2 bases; unmatched junction nucleotides: 10. The DNA of the CDR3 is TGTGCCAGCAGCCCCACCCTAGCGGGAGGGCCAAACACCGGGGAGCTGTTTTTT. Translated: CASSPTLAGGPNTGELFF.

The J gene is TRBJ2-7, the V gene TRBV27, with D possibly matching TRBD2 (5 bases). The CDR3 contains 12 residues. CDR1 MNHEY and CDR2 SMNVEV come from the germline V gene (reference sequence). In DNA form, the CDR3 reads TGTCCCATTAGCGAAAGGTCCTACGAGCAGTACTTC. Translated, it gives CPISERSYEQYF.

V is TRBV7-8 and J is TRBJ1-5, with D maybe TRBD1 (5 bases). Germline V gene data show CDR1 as SGHVS and CDR2 as FQNEAQ. V was cut by 3 bases and J by 7 bases, with 16 bases left in between. CDR3 length: 15 residues. The CDR3 DNA sequence: TGTGCCAGCAGCTTCCTCGGGGGGGTCACACAGCCCCAGCATTTT. Its protein is CASSFLGGVTQPQHF.

The chain couples TRBV9 to TRBJ2-5; possibly TRBD2 for D (5 bases). Germline values: CDR1 SGDLS, CDR2 YYNGEE. V was clipped by 0 bases and J by 3 bases, with 9 bases between them. The CDR3 contains 14 residues. In DNA form, the CDR3 reads TGTGCCAGCAGCGTAGGGGCCGGGGAAGAGACCCAGTACTTC. It specifies CASSVGAGEETQYF.

This clone has more than one count but fewer than ten. The germline gene is not matched at one end of the junction; a read error may be the cause. J is TRBJ2-7 and V is TRBV7-9; D gene ambiguous. This CDR3 spans 11 amino acids. CDR1 is SEHNR, CDR2 FQNEAQ, per germline (reference sequence). The CDR3 DNA follows: TGTTCCAGCAGCCCCACCTACGAGCAGTACTTC. This gives the protein CSSSPTYEQYF.

This clone was detected once. The genes are TRBV7-9 and TRBJ2-3; TRBD2 is a possible D gene (6 bases). V was pared by 4 bases and J by 2 bases, with 10 bases between. CDR1 and CDR2 from the germline V gene are SEHNR and FQNEAQ (reference sequence). The CDR3 is 14 residues long. CDR3 protein: CASSSGLNTDTQYF. Here the CDR3 DNA reads TGTGCCAGCAGCTCGGGACTCAACACAGATACGCAGTATTTT. The entire variable domain, with the rest obtained from reference TRBV7-9 and TRBJ2-3, is as follows: DTGVSQNPRHKITKRGQNVTFRCDPISEHNRLYWYRQTLGQGPEFLTYFQNEAQLEKSRLLSDRFSAERPKGSFSTLEIQRTEQGDSAMYLCASSSGLNTDTQYFGPGTRLTVL.

The gene calls are TRBV2 and TRBJ2-1; 12 bases map to TRBD2. Germline CDR1 and CDR2: SNHLY and FYNNEI. This CDR3 is 14 amino acids long. The V gene end was trimmed by 6 bases and the J gene end by 6 bases; junction bases not matched to a gene: 3. The CDR3 reads CASSGGLAGNEQFF. The CDR3 nucleotides are TGTGCCAGCAGCGGGGGACTAGCGGGCAATGAGCAGTTCTTC. Variable domain in full (rest from reference TRBV2 and TRBJ2-1): EPEVTQTPSHQVTQMGQEVILRCVPISNHLYFYWYRQILGQKVEFLVSFYNNEISEKSEIFDDQFSVERPDGSNFTLKIRSTKLEDSAMYFCASSGGLAGNEQFFGPGTRLTVL.

The chain's CDR3 is CASRTSGLDYEQYF. Here the CDR3 DNA reads TGTGCCAGCCGAACAAGCGGGCTCGACTACGAGCAGTACTTC. This chain links TRBV28 with TRBJ2-7; weak D call: TRBD2 (6 bases). CDR3 length equals 14 residues. In germline, CDR1 is MDHEN, CDR2 SYDVKM. V lost 8 bases and J lost 3, with 17 bases in between.

The rearrangement links TRBV7-8 to TRBJ2-1; 10 positions match TRBD2. CDR1 SGHVS and CDR2 FQNEAQ come from the germline V gene. Trimming removed 3 bases from V and 0 bases from J; junction bases left unmatched: 11. The length of the CDR3 is 19 residues. The CDR3 sequence is CASSLMTSGRFSSYNEQFF. The CDR3 region has the DNA TGTGCCAGCAGCTTGATGACTAGCGGGCGGTTCAGCTCCTACAATGAGCAGTTCTTC.

This clone appeared once. V gene TRBV5-5 combines with J gene TRBJ2-5; weak D call: TRBD1 (5 bases). The CDR3 extends over 18 amino acids. Germline V gene sequence: CDR1 SGHKS, CDR2 YYEKEE (reference sequence). V was clipped by 5 bases and J by 5 bases, with 28 bases between them. The CDR3 region is CASSSIGLYHQGSETQYF. DNA for the CDR3: TGTGCCAGCAGTTCAATCGGCCTGTACCATCAGGGATCGGAGACCCAGTACTTC.

This clone was detected only once. The CDR3 DNA follows: TGTGCCTGGAGTACTAGCGGGAGGTGGCCAGATACGCAGTATTTT. As protein: CAWSTSGRWPDTQYF. The chain employs TRBV30 and TRBJ2-3, with TRBD2 identical over 12 bases. Germline loops: CDR1 GTSNPN, CDR2 SVGIG (reference sequence). The CDR3 sequence is 15 residues long. J was trimmed by 4 bases and V by 2 bases; bases with no gene match: 4.

This clone was detected once. The chain couples TRBV28 to TRBJ2-4; possible D gene TRBD1, 5 bases. The germline V gene encodes CDR1 MDHEN and CDR2 SYDVKM. The CDR3 has 16 residues. Trimming pared 4 bases from V and 1 base from J, leaving 14 bases between. For the CDR3, the DNA is TGTGCCAGCAGTTCCCGGACACCAACCGCCAAAAACATTCAGTACTTC. Its translation: CASSSRTPTAKNIQYF.

The rearrangement joins TRBV6-5 to TRBJ2-2; 7 bases are shared with TRBD1. Germline lookup yields CDR1 MNHEY and CDR2 SVGAGI. J lost 2 bases, V lost 4 bases, and 4 bases had no gene match. The CDR3 covers 15 residues. In nucleotides, the CDR3 is TGTGCCAGCAGTTCAGACAGGGTTAACACCGGGGAGCTGTTTTTT. This encodes CASSSDRVNTGELFF.